This TCR beta chain was identified in a study of T cell repertoires in cytomegalovirus infection. Study background: Matching HLA type and CMV infection were both indicated by public TCR beta signatures. General study results and limits: Dominating the ex vivo response were TCR beta clonotypes that were CMV-specific and HLA-C-restricted.

TCRdb re-derived calls from the reads in MiXCR, one entry per CDR3 protein. Of approximately 150,000 distinct CDR3 sequences in the sample, approximately 17% were seen once. This clonotype was recorded a few times. Its specificity is unknown. This clonotype was sampled from a human donor in good health (CMV status not recorded). Some clones in this sample may be carry-over from other donors' samples. The sample comprised CD8+ T cells from PBMCs.

The CDR3 is CASSDRGTYNEQFF. In DNA, the CDR3 is TGTGCCAGCAGTGATAGGGGGACCTACAATGAGCAGTTCTTC. The V and J genes are TRBV6-1 and TRBJ2-1; D possibly corresponds to TRBD1 (6 bases). The germline V gene encodes CDR1 MNHNS and CDR2 SASEGT. CDR3 length: 14 amino acids. The V end was cut by 3 bases, the J end by 2 bases, with 8 bases between.